Listed here are 20 T cell receptor beta chains from one sample, sequenced in a study of T cells expressing NK-cell markers. TCRdb reworked the 5' RACE reads into one entry per CDR3 protein, no DNA. Its listing shows about 410,000 distinct CDR3 sequences. The specimen sequenced was blood T cells: a sorted CD56 or NKG2C T cell subset, CD4+ or CD8+ T cells, or bulk PBMC T cells (not recorded which). All receptors come from a woman between 45 and 60 years old in good health.

The chain uses TRBV12-3 or TRBV12-4 and TRBJ1-5. The CDR3 is made up of 15 amino acids. The CDR3 protein is CASSLGQGPYQPQHF.

V is TRBV4-2 and J is TRBJ1-5; the D gene TCRdb calls, TRBD1, cannot be checked with no DNA. The germline gives CDR1 LGHNA, CDR2 YNFKEQ. The CDR3 spans 15 residues. CDR3: CASSHRRGQDQPQHF.

The chain joins TRBV10-3 to TRBJ2-5; TCRdb's assignment of TRBD2 cannot be checked, as there is no DNA. Germline assignment: CDR1 ENHRY and CDR2 SYGVKD. The CDR3 loop spans 12 amino acids. The CDR3 loop is CATKGLAETQYF.

V gene TRBV27 combines with J gene TRBJ2-1; the D gene TCRdb calls, TRBD1, cannot be checked with no DNA. CDR1 MNHEY and CDR2 SMNVEV come from the germline V gene (reference sequence). The CDR3 loop spans 15 amino acids. The CDR3 reads CASRRPGQGRDEQFF.

The chain combines TRBV20-1 with TRBJ1-2; the TRBD1 assignment by TCRdb is unverifiable without DNA. The CDR3 has 15 residues. CDR1 is DFQATT and CDR2 is SNEGSKA in the germline V gene (reference sequence). CDR3 protein: CSASGRLRGSGGYTF.

V is TRBV10-3 and J is TRBJ2-2; TCRdb lists TRBD2, though no DNA is available to test this call. Germline V lookup: CDR1 ENHRY, CDR2 SYGVKD. This CDR3 comprises 14 residues. CDR3 amino acids: CAIRETSFDGELFF.

The J gene is TRBJ2-7, the V gene TRBV20-1; TCRdb calls TRBD2, which cannot be checked without DNA. The length of the CDR3 is 15 residues. Germline CDR1 is DFQATT and CDR2 is SNEGSKA (reference sequence). The CDR3 reads CSARVESSRVYEQYF.

The J gene is TRBJ2-7, the V gene TRBV29-1; TCRdb's D gene call, TRBD2, goes unchecked for lack of DNA. This CDR3 has 12 amino acids. Germline loops: CDR1 SQVTM, CDR2 ANQGSEA. The CDR3: CSVISGSFEQYF.

V usage is TRBV11-2 and J usage is TRBJ2-2. The CDR3 contains 12 residues. CDR1 and CDR2 (germline): SGHAT, FQNNGV. CDR3: CASRRQLGELFF.

The rearrangement links TRBV20-1 to TRBJ2-7. This CDR3 is 12 amino acids long. Germline V lookup: CDR1 DFQATT, CDR2 SNEGSKA (reference sequence). The CDR3 sequence is CSARAVSYEQYF.

V usage is TRBV12-3 or TRBV12-4 and J usage is TRBJ1-2; TCRdb names TRBD1, which stays unverified in the absence of DNA. The CDR3 length is 15 residues. CDR3 in amino acids: CASSLARGATYGYTF.

This chain connects TRBV20-1 to TRBJ1-1. This CDR3 has 13 amino acids. The V gene's germline CDR1 is DFQATT and CDR2 SNEGSKA (reference sequence). This CDR3 reads CSARDPTLGDAFF.

The rearrangement links TRBV29-1 to TRBJ2-7; checking the TCRdb D call of TRBD2 is not possible without DNA. This CDR3 has 14 residues. Per germline, CDR1 SQVTM and CDR2 ANQGSEA. Here the CDR3 reads CSVVAWDKRDEQYF.

The CDR3 region is CASSRISGDEQFF. V usage is TRBV5-1 and J usage is TRBJ2-1; the TCRdb call, TRBD1, lacks DNA for checking. The V gene's germline CDR1 is SGHRS and CDR2 YFSETQ. The CDR3 loop spans 13 amino acids.

The gene calls are TRBV7-6 and TRBJ2-1; checking the TCRdb D call of TRBD2 is not possible without DNA. The V gene's germline CDR1 is SGHVS and CDR2 FNYEAQ. The CDR3 has 16 residues. The CDR3 here is CASSNGILAGSNEQFF. Full variable domain (rest looked up from reference TRBV7-6 and TRBJ2-1): GAGVSQSPRYKVTKRGQDVALRCDPISGHVSLYWYRQALGQGPEFLTYFNYEAQQDKSGLPNDRFSAERPEGSISTLTIQRTEQRDSAMYRCASSNGILAGSNEQFFGPGTRLTVL.

The genes are TRBV4-1 and TRBJ2-1; TCRdb's D call of TRBD2 is untestable without DNA. Germline CDR1 MGHRA, CDR2 YSYEKL. The CDR3 has 16 amino acids. The CDR3 loop reads CASSQGGTRPYNEQFF.

The J gene is TRBJ2-3, the V gene TRBV5-1; as DNA is missing, the TRBD1 call by TCRdb cannot be tested. Germline V lookup: CDR1 SGHRS, CDR2 YFSETQ. This CDR3 contains 18 residues. This CDR3 is CASSLVSVVGQNTDTQYF.

The chain is built from TRBV29-1 and TRBJ2-2. CDR1 and CDR2 (germline): SQVTM, ANQGSEA. This CDR3 spans 13 amino acids. CDR3 loop: CSAQTRNTGELFF.

This rearrangement joins TRBV29-1 to TRBJ2-3. The CDR3 consists of 12 residues. Germline V gene data show CDR1 as SQVTM and CDR2 as ANQGSEA. The CDR3 reads CSSKDSTDTQYF.

The CDR3 here is CSARVSGRINEQFF. The V and J genes are TRBV20-1 and TRBJ2-1; TCRdb proposes TRBD2, but this gene call is untestable without DNA. The CDR3 is 14 residues long. Looked up from germline, CDR1 is DFQATT and CDR2 is SNEGSKA (reference sequence).